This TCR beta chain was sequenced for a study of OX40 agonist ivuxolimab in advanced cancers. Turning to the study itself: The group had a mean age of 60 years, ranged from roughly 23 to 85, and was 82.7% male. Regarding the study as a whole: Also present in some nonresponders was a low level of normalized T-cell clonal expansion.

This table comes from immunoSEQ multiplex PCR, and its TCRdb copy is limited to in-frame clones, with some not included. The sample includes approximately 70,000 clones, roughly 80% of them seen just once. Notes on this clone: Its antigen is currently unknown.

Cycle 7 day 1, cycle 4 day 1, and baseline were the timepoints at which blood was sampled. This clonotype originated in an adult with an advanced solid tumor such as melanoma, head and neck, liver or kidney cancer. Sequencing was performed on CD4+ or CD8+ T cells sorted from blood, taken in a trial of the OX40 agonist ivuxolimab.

CDR3 in amino acids: CASSYNLGLTQETQYF. The CDR3 nucleotides read TGTGCCAGCAGCTATAACCTGGGACTTACACAAGAGACCCAGTACTTC. This rearrangement joins TRBV14 to TRBJ2-5, with a tentative D call TRBD2 (6 bases). CDR3 length: 16 amino acids. The germline CDR1 and CDR2 sequences are SGHDN and FVKESK. The V and J ends lost 5 bases and 2 bases respectively, with 18 bases between them.